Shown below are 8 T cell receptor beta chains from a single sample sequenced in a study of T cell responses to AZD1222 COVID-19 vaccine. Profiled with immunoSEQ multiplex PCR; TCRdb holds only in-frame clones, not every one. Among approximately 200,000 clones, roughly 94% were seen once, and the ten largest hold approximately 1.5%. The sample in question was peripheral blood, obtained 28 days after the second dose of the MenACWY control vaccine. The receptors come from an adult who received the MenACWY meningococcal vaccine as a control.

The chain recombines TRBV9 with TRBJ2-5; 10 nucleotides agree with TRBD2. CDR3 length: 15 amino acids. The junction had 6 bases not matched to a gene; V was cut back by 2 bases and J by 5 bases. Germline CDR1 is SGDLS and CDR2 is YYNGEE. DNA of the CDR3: TGTGCCAGCAGCGTTAGCGGGAGGAGCAGCGAGACCCAGTACTTC. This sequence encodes CASSVSGRSSETQYF.

This CDR3 reads CASRVGHTNTGELFF. CDR3 coding DNA: TGTGCCAGCAGGGTCGGACACACTAACACCGGGGAGCTGTTTTTT. The chain is built from TRBV6-5 and TRBJ2-2; D is perhaps TRBD1 (5 bases). The CDR3 covers 15 residues. Germline values: CDR1 MNHEY, CDR2 SVGAGI. The V end lost 6 bases, the J end lost 2 bases, and 13 bases lay between the germline ends.

CDR3 sequence (DNA): TGCAGCGCTCAGGACCGGCGGGGCTACACCTTC. This sequence encodes CSAQDRRGYTF. The chain carries TRBV29-1 and TRBJ1-2; no firm D call. Deletions cut 7 bases from V and 8 bases from J, with 14 bases between. Per the germline V gene, CDR1 is SQVTM and CDR2 is ANQGSEA. CDR3 length: 11 residues. The full variable domain, rest sourced from reference TRBV29-1 and TRBJ1-2, is SAVISQKPSRDICQRGTSLTIQCQVDSQVTMMFWYRQQPGQSLTLIATANQGSEATYESGFVIDKFPISRPNLTFSTLTVSNMSPEDSSIYLCSAQDRRGYTFGSGTRLTVV.

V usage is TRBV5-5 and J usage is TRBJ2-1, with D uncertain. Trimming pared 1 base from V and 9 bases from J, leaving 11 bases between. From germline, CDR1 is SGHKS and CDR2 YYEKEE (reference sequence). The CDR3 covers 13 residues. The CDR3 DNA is TGTGCCAGCAGCTTGCCACCCGCACTTGAGCAGTTCTTC. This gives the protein CASSLPPALEQFF.

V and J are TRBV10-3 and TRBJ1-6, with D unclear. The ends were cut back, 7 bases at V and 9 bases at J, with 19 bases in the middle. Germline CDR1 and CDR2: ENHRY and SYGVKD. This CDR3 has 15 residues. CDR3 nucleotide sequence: TGTGCCATCACCCCCGGGCCTCTTGGCATTTCACCCCTCCACTTT. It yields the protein CAITPGPLGISPLHF.

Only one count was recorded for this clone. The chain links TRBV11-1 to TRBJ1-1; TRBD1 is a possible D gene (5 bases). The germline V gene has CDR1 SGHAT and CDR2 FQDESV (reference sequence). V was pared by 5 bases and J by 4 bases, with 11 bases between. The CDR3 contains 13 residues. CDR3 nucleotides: TGTGCCAGCAGCGTGCAGGGATTCACTGAAGCTTTCTTT. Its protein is CASSVQGFTEAFF.

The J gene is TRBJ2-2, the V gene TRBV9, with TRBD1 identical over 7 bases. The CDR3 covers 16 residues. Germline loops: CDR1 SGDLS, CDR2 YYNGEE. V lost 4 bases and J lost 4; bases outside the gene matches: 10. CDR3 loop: CASSRWGQRSTGELFF. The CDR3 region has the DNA TGTGCCAGCAGCAGATGGGGACAGAGGAGCACCGGGGAGCTGTTTTTT.

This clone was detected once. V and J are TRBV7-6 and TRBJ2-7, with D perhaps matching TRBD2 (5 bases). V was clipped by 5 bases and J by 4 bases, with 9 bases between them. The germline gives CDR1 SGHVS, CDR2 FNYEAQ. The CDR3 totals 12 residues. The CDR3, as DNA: TGTGCCAGCAGCCACCCGGGATACGAGCAGTACTTC. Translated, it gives CASSHPGYEQYF.